A single sample is the source of the 29 T cell receptor beta chains below, sequenced in a study of T cell clones after liver transplantation. Here immunoSEQ multiplex PCR was the method, and the copy in TCRdb shows in-frame clones only, minus some. This table has some 11,000 clones, approximately 74% appearing once. The sample here was CD4+ T cells from blood, taken approximately 30 months after liver transplant. The receptors were gathered from a human patient who received a liver transplant. Part of the T cells may come from the graft donor.

V gene TRBV10-1 combines with J gene TRBJ2-7, with a weak D call TRBD2 (7 bases). This CDR3 comprises 16 residues. V dropped 9 bases and J dropped 2 bases, with 23 bases sitting between them. CDR1 is WNHNN, CDR2 SYGVQD, per germline (reference sequence). The CDR3 sequence is CARGGGVRARTYEQYF. The CDR3 DNA reads TGCGCCAGAGGGGGGGGCGTGAGGGCTCGAACCTACGAGCAGTACTTC.

This chain connects TRBV6-5 to TRBJ2-7; perhaps TRBD1 as D (6 bases). Trimming shortened V by 5 bases and J by 2 bases, and 13 bases separated the two germline ends. The CDR3 sequence is 14 residues long. In germline, CDR1 is MNHEY, CDR2 SVGAGI. The CDR3 DNA reads as TGTGCCAGCAGTAGCCGGGACACAGCCTACGAGCAGTACGTC. It encodes CASSSRDTAYEQYV.

This chain connects TRBV23-1 to TRBJ2-3, with D uncertain. TRBV23-1 is known as an ORF, though its function is uncertain. Trimming removed 2 bases at V and 3 bases at J, with 30 bases between. This CDR3 spans 21 amino acids. The CDR3 DNA reads TGCGCCAGCAGTCAAGACCCTCTTCCAAGGAATCCTAGTCCCGTTACAGATACGCAGTATTTT. Translation: CASSQDPLPRNPSPVTDTQYF.

The rearrangement joins TRBV19 to TRBJ2-2, with 11 nucleotides matching TRBD1. After removal of 6 bases from V and 7 bases from J, the junction contained 7 bases not matched to a gene. Looked up from germline, CDR1 is LNHDA and CDR2 is SQIVND (reference sequence). The CDR3 extends over 15 amino acids. CDR3 bases: TGTGCCAGTAGCCAAGGACAGGGGGCAGGCGGGGAGCTGTTTTTT. This codes for CASSQGQGAGGELFF. Filled out from reference TRBV19 and TRBJ2-2, the complete variable domain reads DGGITQSPKYLFRKEGQNVTLSCEQNLNHDAMYWYRQDPGQGLRLIYYSQIVNDFQKGDIAEGYSVSREKKESFPLTVTSAQKNPTAFYLCASSQGQGAGGELFFGEGSRLTVL.

This sequence joins TRBV11-2 and TRBJ2-1; D may match TRBD1 or TRBD2 (6 bases each). Germline V CDR1 and CDR2: SGHAT, FQNNGV. V lost 1 base, J lost 7 bases, and 11 bases lay in between. CDR3 length equals 14 residues. The chain's CDR3 is CASSLGPGANEQFF. CDR3 coding DNA: TGTGCCAGCAGCTTAGGACCGGGGGCAAATGAGCAGTTCTTC.

The rearrangement uses TRBV6-5 and TRBJ2-2; D is uncertain. This CDR3 has 13 residues. V shed 0 bases and J shed 2 bases, with 1 base lying between them. CDR1 and CDR2 from the germline V gene are MNHEY and SVGAGI. CDR3 sequence reads: CASSYSNTGELFF. The CDR3 nucleotides are TGTGCCAGCAGTTACTCTAACACCGGGGAGCTGTTTTTT.

Comments on this clone: A far larger clone is only one base removed, so a read error is likely. The chain couples TRBV13 to TRBJ2-7; 10 bases map to TRBD1. V lost 5 bases and J lost 5; bases outside the gene matches: 9. Germline-derived CDR1 and CDR2 are PRHDT and FYEKMQ (reference sequence). The length of the CDR3 is 15 residues. The CDR3 region has the DNA TGTGCCAGCAGCCTGGAGGGACAGGGGAACGACGAGCAGTACTTC. It yields the protein CASSLEGQGNDEQYF. Based on the CDR3 plus reference TRBV13 and TRBJ2-7, the full variable domain is AAGVIQSPRHLIKEKRETATLKCYPIPRHDTVYWYQQGPGQDPQFLISFYEKMQSDKGSIPDRFSAQQFSDYHSELNMSSLELGDSALYFCASSLEGQGNDEQYFGPGTRLTVT.

The chain has TRBV10-3 and TRBJ2-2, with no clear D. Per the germline V gene, CDR1 is ENHRY and CDR2 is SYGVKD. This CDR3 is built from 11 residues. Trimming removed 3 bases from V and 4 bases from J, with 0 bases in between. The CDR3, as DNA: TGTGCCATCAGTGACACCGGGGAGCTGTTTTTT. This translates into CAISDTGELFF.

The rearrangement uses TRBV19 and TRBJ1-5, with a possible D match to TRBD1 (5 bases). Germline loops: CDR1 LNHDA, CDR2 SQIVND (reference sequence). Between the trimmed V and J ends, which lost 7 bases and 7 bases, there was a span of 17 bases. This CDR3 has 14 residues. The CDR3 DNA follows: TGTGCCAGTAAAGGGGACCTCGCATGGCAGCCCCAGCATTTT. This gives the protein CASKGDLAWQPQHF.

The chain couples TRBV11-2 to TRBJ2-7; tentatively, D is TRBD1 (5 bases). V was clipped by 5 bases and J by 0 bases, with 20 bases between them. Germline V gives CDR1 SGHAT, CDR2 FQNNGV. The CDR3 has 17 residues. The CDR3 is CASSEKGWQVSSYEQYF. The DNA of the CDR3 is TGTGCCAGCAGCGAAAAGGGGTGGCAGGTCAGCTCCTACGAGCAGTACTTC.

The rearrangement joins TRBV7-6 to TRBJ2-7, with D perhaps being TRBD1 or TRBD2 (5 bases each). Trimming left V 1 base short and J 7 bases short, with 11 bases between. The CDR3 runs 13 residues. The germline V gene encodes CDR1 SGHVS and CDR2 FNYEAQ. CDR3: CASSLVRGWEQYF. The CDR3 DNA reads as TGTGCCAGCAGCTTAGTGAGGGGATGGGAGCAGTACTTC.

As concerns this clone: Just one base apart from a much larger clone, this may be a read error. V and J are TRBV19 and TRBJ1-6; tentatively, D is TRBD1 (5 bases). CDR1 LNHDA and CDR2 SQIVND come from the germline V gene (reference sequence). The CDR3 contains 16 residues. The CDR3 here is CVSSILVTDNNSPLHF. The CDR3 DNA sequence: TGTGTCAGTAGTATCTTGGTTACGGACAATAATTCACCCCTCCACTTT. The whole variable domain, remainder taken from reference TRBV19 and TRBJ1-6, is DGGITQSPKYLFRKEGQNVTLSCEQNLNHDAMYWYRQDPGQGLRLIYYSQIVNDFQKGDIAEGYSVSREKKESFPLTVTSAQKNPTAFYLCVSSILVTDNNSPLHFGNGTRLTVT.

V gene TRBV10-2 combines with J gene TRBJ2-1; 7 bases match TRBD2. V lost 7 bases, J lost 6 bases, and 15 bases stayed unmatched. Germline values: CDR1 WSHSY, CDR2 SAAADI. This CDR3 has 16 amino acids. CDR3 sequence reads: CASTIFSSSGVNEQFF. DNA for the CDR3: TGCGCCAGCACGATCTTCAGCTCGAGCGGGGTCAATGAGCAGTTCTTC.

V usage is TRBV11-2 and J usage is TRBJ2-1; the D is unclear. This CDR3 is 15 amino acids long. CDR1 is SGHAT and CDR2 is FQNNGV in the germline V gene. V was shortened by 0 bases and J by 5 bases, with 11 bases between the two germline ends. In DNA form, the CDR3 reads TGTGCCAGCAGCTTAGAGGCACAGCCTCACAATGAGCAGTTCTTC. Residues: CASSLEAQPHNEQFF.

The J gene is TRBJ1-2, the V gene TRBV16; 10 nucleotides match TRBD1. This CDR3 region has 15 residues. Germline lookup yields CDR1 KGHSY and CDR2 FQNENV. After removal of 4 bases from V and 8 bases from J, the junction contained 10 bases not matched to a gene. The CDR3 region has the DNA TGTGCCAGCAGCCTATTCCCCGGGACAGGGGTAGGCTACACCTTC. This codes for CASSLFPGTGVGYTF.

The sample holds one count of this clone. The V and J genes are TRBV19 and TRBJ2-1; TRBD1 is a possible D gene (5 bases). This CDR3 is built from 15 residues. From germline, CDR1 is LNHDA and CDR2 SQIVND (reference sequence). The V gene lost 1 base and the J gene lost 8 bases, with 15 bases spanning the gap. In DNA form, the CDR3 reads TGTGCCAGTAGTATAGTCGGGTTAGGGGCTGATGAGCAGTTCTTC. It translates to CASSIVGLGADEQFF.

This chain links TRBV11-3 with TRBJ2-6; 7 nucleotides agree with TRBD1. Germline lookup yields CDR1 SGHNT and CDR2 YENEEA. The V gene end was trimmed by 3 bases and the J gene end by 0 bases; junction bases not matched to a gene: 5. The CDR3 spans 17 residues. This chain's CDR3 is CASSLGTVFSGANVLTF. The CDR3 DNA sequence: TGTGCCAGCAGCTTGGGGACAGTCTTCTCTGGGGCCAACGTCCTGACTTTC.

The genes are TRBV2 and TRBJ1-6; possibly TRBD1 for D (6 bases). Deletions cut 5 bases from V and 4 bases from J, with 15 bases between. The CDR3 has 16 amino acids. Germline values: CDR1 SNHLY, CDR2 FYNNEI. CDR3 loop: CASSPEITGYNSPLHF. The CDR3 DNA follows: TGTGCCAGCAGTCCCGAAATTACAGGGTATAATTCACCCCTCCACTTT.

The chain links TRBV4-1 to TRBJ1-1, with a weak D call TRBD1 (5 bases). CDR1 is MGHRA and CDR2 is YSYEKL in the germline V gene. The CDR3 runs to 15 residues. The V end was cut by 3 bases, the J end by 6 bases, with 17 bases between. The CDR3 sequence is CASSQGAGGSSEAFF. CDR3 sequence (DNA): TGCGCCAGCAGCCAGGGAGCGGGGGGTAGCTCTGAAGCTTTCTTT.

In this sample, this clone turned up a few times. The V call is TRBV6-5, the J call TRBJ1-2, with 7 nucleotides matching TRBD1. This CDR3 contains 15 residues. Germline CDR1 reads MNHEY; CDR2 reads SVGAGI. V gave up 5 bases and J gave up 6 bases; unmatched junction bases: 12. Written as DNA, the CDR3 is TGTGCCAGCAGTCCTCAGGGGGGCGGTAAGAATGGCTACACCTTC. This sequence encodes CASSPQGGGKNGYTF.

This clone was seen only once. V usage is TRBV27 and J usage is TRBJ1-2, with 7 bases lining up with TRBD1. Germline trimming cut 0 bases from V and 4 bases from J; bases unmatched to any gene: 5. The V gene's germline CDR1 is MNHEY and CDR2 SMNVEV (reference sequence). This CDR3 contains 15 residues. CDR3 amino acids: CASSLSGGGAYGYTF. CDR3 coding DNA: TGTGCCAGCAGTTTATCGGGAGGGGGCGCCTATGGCTACACCTTC.

This chain joins TRBV14 and TRBJ2-1, with 10 bases aligning to TRBD2. This CDR3 has 16 residues. Germline values: CDR1 SGHDN, CDR2 FVKESK. The junction had 7 bases not matched to a gene; V was cut back by 1 base and J by 7 bases. Written as DNA, the CDR3 is TGTGCCAGCAGCCAAGGGAGCGGGAGGGTAGGGAATGAGCAGTTCTTC. Protein sequence: CASSQGSGRVGNEQFF.

J is TRBJ2-7 and V is TRBV5-1; D is uncertain. CDR3 size: 13 residues. Looked up from germline, CDR1 is SGHRS and CDR2 is YFSETQ. V was cut by 0 bases and J by 6 bases, with 10 bases left in between. The DNA of the CDR3 is TGCGCCAGCAGCTTGGGACTCTCTGGCGAGCAGTACTTC. It codes for CASSLGLSGEQYF. Full variable domain (outside the CDR3, taken from reference TRBV5-1 and TRBJ2-7): KAGVTQTPRYLIKTRGQQVTLSCSPISGHRSVSWYQQTPGQGLQFLFEYFSETQRNKGNFPGRFSGRQFSNSRSEMNVSTLELGDSALYLCASSLGLSGEQYFGPGTRLTVT.

The V and J genes are TRBV6-5 and TRBJ2-7; D is unresolved. Deletions cut 4 bases from V and 6 bases from J, with 13 bases between. This CDR3 has 13 residues. Looked up from germline, CDR1 is MNHEY and CDR2 is SVGAGI. This chain's CDR3 is CASSLGQSSEQYV. For the CDR3, the DNA is TGTGCCAGCAGTTTAGGCCAGAGCTCCGAGCAGTACGTC.

This rearrangement joins TRBV5-1 to TRBJ2-3; D not resolved. Between the trimmed V and J ends, which lost 4 bases and 0 bases, there was a span of 12 bases. CDR1 and CDR2 from the germline V gene are SGHRS and YFSETQ. The CDR3 length is 15 residues. The CDR3 is CASSPTYSSTDTQYF. Written as DNA, the CDR3 is TGCGCCAGCAGCCCGACTTATTCTAGCACAGATACGCAGTATTTT.

The genes are TRBV7-2 and TRBJ2-1; TRBD1 matches 9 bases. Germline assignment: CDR1 SGHTA and CDR2 FQGNSA. The trim removed 3 bases at V and 6 bases at J, leaving 15 bases unmatched. CDR3 size: 18 residues. CDR3 region: CASSFPYWDRAVVNEQFF. CDR3 bases: TGTGCCAGCAGCTTCCCATATTGGGACAGGGCCGTTGTCAATGAGCAGTTCTTC. Looking up the rest from reference TRBV7-2 and TRBJ2-1 gives the full variable domain: GAGVSQSPSNKVTEKGKDVELRCDPISGHTALYWYRQSLGQGLEFLIYFQGNSAPDKSGLPSDRFSAERTGGSVSTLTIQRTQQEDSAVYLCASSFPYWDRAVVNEQFFGPGTRLTVL.

This clone was detected only a few times. The V call is TRBV2, the J call TRBJ1-2, with D maybe TRBD1 (6 bases). The CDR3 totals 15 residues. Germline CDR1 and CDR2: SNHLY and FYNNEI. Trimming stripped 6 bases from V and 4 bases from J, with 18 bases between. This CDR3 is CASRRGAGDGYGYTF. In DNA form, the CDR3 reads TGTGCCAGCAGGCGAGGGGCAGGGGATGGCTATGGCTACACCTTC.

This clone appeared a few times. CDR3 residues: CATSRVRDEQFF. The DNA for the CDR3 is TGTGCCACCAGCAGAGTGCGGGATGAGCAGTTCTTC. V and J are TRBV15 and TRBJ2-1; maybe TRBD2 (5 bases). The CDR3 covers 12 residues. The V end was cut by 1 base, the J end by 8 bases, with 6 bases between. CDR1 is LNHNV and CDR2 is YYDKDF in the germline V gene (reference sequence).

V gene TRBV15 combines with J gene TRBJ2-1, with a possible D match to TRBD1 (5 bases). The V and J ends lost 0 bases and 15 bases respectively, with 15 bases between them. This CDR3 spans 13 amino acids. Germline loops: CDR1 LNHNV, CDR2 YYDKDF (reference sequence). The CDR3 nucleotides read TGTGCCACCAGCAGAGAGTTAGGCAGGGTAGGGTTCTTC. Its translation: CATSRELGRVGFF.